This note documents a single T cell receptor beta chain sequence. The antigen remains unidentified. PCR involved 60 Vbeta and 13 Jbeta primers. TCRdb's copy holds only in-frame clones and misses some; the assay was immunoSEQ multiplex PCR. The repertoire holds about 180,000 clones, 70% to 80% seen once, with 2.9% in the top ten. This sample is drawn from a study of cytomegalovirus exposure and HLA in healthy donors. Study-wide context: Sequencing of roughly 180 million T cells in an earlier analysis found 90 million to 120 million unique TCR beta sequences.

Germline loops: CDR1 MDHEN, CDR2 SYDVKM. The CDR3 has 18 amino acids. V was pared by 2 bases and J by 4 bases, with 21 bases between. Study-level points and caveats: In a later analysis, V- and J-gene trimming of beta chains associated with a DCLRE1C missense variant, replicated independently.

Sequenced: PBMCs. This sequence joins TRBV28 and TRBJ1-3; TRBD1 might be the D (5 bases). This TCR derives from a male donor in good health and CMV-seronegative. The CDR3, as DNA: TGTGCCAGCAGTTTACCTAACGTAAGGGGCATGATCGGAAACACCATATATTTT. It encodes CASSLPNVRGMIGNTIYF. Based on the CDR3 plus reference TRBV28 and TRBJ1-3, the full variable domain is DVKVTQSSRYLVKRTGEKVFLECVQDMDHENMFWYRQDPGLGLRLIYFSYDVKMKEKGDIPEGYSVSREKKERFSLILESASTNQTSMYLCASSLPNVRGMIGNTIYFGEGSWLTVV.